Below, 5 T cell receptor beta chains from the same sample are listed, as sequenced in a study of cytomegalovirus exposure and HLA in healthy donors (dated by TCRdb to about 2017). The library came from the immunoSEQ multiplex PCR assay. TCRdb obtained this table from immuneACCESS and retained in-frame rearrangements with V and J assigned. These tables miss some clones; where compared with another copy, unresolved V genes account for less than half of the shortfall, and the remainder is unexplained. This sample has about 160,000 clones in its table, and around 85% of those were observed once. The top ten clonotypes cover over 2% of the sample. The material sequenced was PBMCs. These TCRs come from a man between 25 and 39 years old in good health and CMV-seropositive.

The chain joins TRBV29-1 to TRBJ2-7, with a tentative D call TRBD2 (5 bases). Between the trimmed V and J ends, which lost 3 bases and 2 bases, there was a span of 11 bases. The CDR3 is made up of 13 amino acids. Germline V CDR1 and CDR2: SQVTM, ANQGSEA. For the CDR3, the DNA is TGCAGCGTTGATATTGGGGAGACCTACGAGCAGTACTTC. This codes for CSVDIGETYEQYF.

The J gene is TRBJ2-7, the V gene TRBV7-9; TRBD1 might be the D (5 bases). V gave up 4 bases and J gave up 3 bases, with 10 bases separating them. The CDR3 is 13 residues long. CDR1 and CDR2 from the germline V gene are SEHNR and FQNEAQ (reference sequence). The CDR3 DNA is TGTGCCAGCAGCTCGGACATCTACTACGAGCAGTACTTC. Amino acid sequence: CASSSDIYYEQYF.

Regarding this clone: This sample also contains other DNA sequences that code for the same CDR3. The chain recombines TRBV4-3 with TRBJ2-7, with 11 bases matching TRBD2. This CDR3 is built from 15 residues. With 1 base clipped from V and 4 bases from J, the junction kept 3 bases outside the gene matches. Germline V gene lookup returns CDR1 LGHNA and CDR2 YSLEER. CDR3 nucleotide sequence: TGCGCCAGCAGCCAAGTAGCGGGGGGGCCTTACGAGCAGTACTTC. It codes for CASSQVAGGPYEQYF.

This chain joins TRBV25-1 and TRBJ2-7; D remains unclear. The CDR3 is 12 amino acids. V was shortened by 0 bases and J by 3 bases, with 3 bases between the two germline ends. Looked up from germline, CDR1 is MGHDK and CDR2 is SYGVNS. The CDR3 sequence is CASSEYSYEQYF. CDR3 coding DNA: TGTGCCAGCAGTGAATACAGCTACGAGCAGTACTTC.

The chain links TRBV7-9 to TRBJ1-4, with a tentative D call TRBD1 (5 bases). The length of the CDR3 is 15 residues. Germline V gene data show CDR1 as SEHNR and CDR2 as FQNEAQ (reference sequence). V lost 6 bases and J lost 0, with 11 bases in between. The CDR3 region is CASRTSRATNEKLFF. The CDR3 DNA follows: TGTGCCAGCAGAACTAGCAGGGCAACTAATGAAAAACTGTTTTTT. Variable domain in full (rest from reference TRBV7-9 and TRBJ1-4): DTGVSQNPRHKITKRGQNVTFRCDPISEHNRLYWYRQTLGQGPEFLTYFQNEAQLEKSRLLSDRFSAERPKGSFSTLEIQRTEQGDSAMYLCASRTSRATNEKLFFGSGTQLSVL.